This T cell receptor beta chain was captured by sequencing in a study of cytomegalovirus exposure and HLA in healthy donors. Amplification used 60 Vbeta primers and 13 Jbeta primers. Profiling relied on immunoSEQ multiplex PCR, and the TCRdb table lists in-frame clones only, not all of them. The sample carries approximately 210,000 clones, over 60% recorded once. The CDR3 consists of 16 residues. Germline CDR1 SGHDN, CDR2 FVKESK. Losses at the gene ends were 3 bases for V and 4 bases for J; bases not matched to a gene: 3. On this clone: Its antigen remains unknown.

Findings and caveats of the study: Later, an analysis showed that TCR beta chains associated with HLA were more clonally expanded than others that were equally common. Reports described diagnosis of cytomegalovirus status by the classifier as highly specific and sensitive. In presence/absence analyses, roughly uniform sequencing depth across donors was assumed. Earlier analysis looked at TCR beta V segments, and most were productive about 87% or about 30% of the time.

The chain combines TRBV14 with TRBJ2-3; 14 nucleotides line up with TRBD2. The clonotype comes from a woman aged 25 to 45 in good health and CMV-seropositive. The sequenced sample was PBMCs. Written as DNA, the CDR3 is TGTGCCAGCAGCCATCTGACTAGCGGGGGGGCAGATACGCAGTATTTT. It yields the protein CASSHLTSGGADTQYF.